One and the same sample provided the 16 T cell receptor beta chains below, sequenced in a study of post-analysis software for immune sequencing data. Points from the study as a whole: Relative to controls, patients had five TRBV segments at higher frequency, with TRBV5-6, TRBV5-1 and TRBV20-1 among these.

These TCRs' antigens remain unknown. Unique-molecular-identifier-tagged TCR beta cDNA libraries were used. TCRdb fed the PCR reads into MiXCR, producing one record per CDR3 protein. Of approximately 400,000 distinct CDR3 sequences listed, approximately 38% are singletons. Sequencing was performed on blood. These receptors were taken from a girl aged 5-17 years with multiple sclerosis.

The CDR3 bases are TGTGCCAGCAGCCAAAGAATCGGGGGGAGCTCCTACGAGCAGTACTTC. Its protein product is CASSQRIGGSSYEQYF. The V call is TRBV3-1, the J call TRBJ2-7, with TRBD2 matching over 7 bases. The CDR3 is 16 residues long. J gave up 0 bases and V 2 bases, and 7 bases lay outside the gene matches. Germline-derived CDR1 and CDR2 are LGHDT and YNNKEL (reference sequence).

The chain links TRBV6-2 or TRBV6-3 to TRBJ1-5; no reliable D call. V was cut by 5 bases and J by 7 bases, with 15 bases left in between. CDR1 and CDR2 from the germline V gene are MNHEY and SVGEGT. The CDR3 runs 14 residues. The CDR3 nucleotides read TGTGCCAGCAGTGCGCCCGTACTGGGACAGCCCCAGCATTTT. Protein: CASSAPVLGQPQHF.

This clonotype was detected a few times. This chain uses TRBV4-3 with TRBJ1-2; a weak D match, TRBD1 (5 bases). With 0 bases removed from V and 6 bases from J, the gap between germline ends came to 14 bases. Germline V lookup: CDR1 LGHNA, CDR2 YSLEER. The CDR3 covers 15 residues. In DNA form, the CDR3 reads TGCGCCAGCAGCCAAGAGGAGGGGAGGGTGGATGGCTACACCTTC. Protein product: CASSQEEGRVDGYTF.

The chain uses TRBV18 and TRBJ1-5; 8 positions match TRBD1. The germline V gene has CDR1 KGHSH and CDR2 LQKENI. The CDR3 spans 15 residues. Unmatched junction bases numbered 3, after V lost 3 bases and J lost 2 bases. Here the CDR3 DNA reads TGTGCCAGCTCACCGCAGGGGGCTGGCAATCAGCCCCAGCATTTT. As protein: CASSPQGAGNQPQHF.

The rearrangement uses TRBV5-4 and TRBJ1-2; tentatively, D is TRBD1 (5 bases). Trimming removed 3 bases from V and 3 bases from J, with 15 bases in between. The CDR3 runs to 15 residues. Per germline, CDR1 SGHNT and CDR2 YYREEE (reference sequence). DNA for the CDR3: TGTGCCAGCAGCTCCGGGGCCCGTATCGACTATGGCTACACCTTC. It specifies CASSSGARIDYGYTF.

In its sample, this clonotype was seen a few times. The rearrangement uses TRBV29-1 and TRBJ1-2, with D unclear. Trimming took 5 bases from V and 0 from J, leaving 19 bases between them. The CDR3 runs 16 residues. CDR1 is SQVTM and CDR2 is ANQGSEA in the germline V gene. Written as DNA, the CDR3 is TGCAGCGTTCCGGGGTGGGCAGAGACAACTAACTATGGCTACACCTTC. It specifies CSVPGWAETTNYGYTF.

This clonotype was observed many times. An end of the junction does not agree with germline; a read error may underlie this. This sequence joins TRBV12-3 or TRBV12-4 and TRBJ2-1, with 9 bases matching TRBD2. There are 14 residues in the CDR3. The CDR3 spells CASSLGGGANEQFF. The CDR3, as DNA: TGTGCCAGCAGCTTAGGCGGGGGGGCCAATGAGCAGTTCTTC.

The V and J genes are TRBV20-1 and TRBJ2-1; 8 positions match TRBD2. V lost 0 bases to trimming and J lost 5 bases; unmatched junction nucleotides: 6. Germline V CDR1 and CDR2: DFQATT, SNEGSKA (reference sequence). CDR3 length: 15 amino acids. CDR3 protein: CSAREPRGGHNEQFF. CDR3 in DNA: TGCAGTGCTAGAGAACCCCGGGGGGGGCACAATGAGCAGTTCTTC.

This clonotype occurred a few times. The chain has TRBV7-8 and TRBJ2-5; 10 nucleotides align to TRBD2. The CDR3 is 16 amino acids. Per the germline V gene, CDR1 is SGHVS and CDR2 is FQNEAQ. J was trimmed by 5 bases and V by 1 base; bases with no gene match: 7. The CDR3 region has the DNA TGTGCCAGCAGCTTAGAGGCTAGCGGGGGATTGGAGACCCAGTACTTC. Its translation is CASSLEASGGLETQYF.

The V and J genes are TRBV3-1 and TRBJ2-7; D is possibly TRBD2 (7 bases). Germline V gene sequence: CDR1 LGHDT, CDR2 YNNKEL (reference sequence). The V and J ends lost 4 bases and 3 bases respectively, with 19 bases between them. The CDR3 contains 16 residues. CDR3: CASSLLGGGGGYEQYF. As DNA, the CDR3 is TGTGCCAGCAGCCTCCTAGGTGGGGGCGGGGGCTACGAGCAGTACTTC.

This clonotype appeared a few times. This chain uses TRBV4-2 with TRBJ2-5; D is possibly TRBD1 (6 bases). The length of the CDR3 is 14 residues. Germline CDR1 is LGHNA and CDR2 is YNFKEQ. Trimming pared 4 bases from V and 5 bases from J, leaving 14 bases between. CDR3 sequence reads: CASSPKWGRETQYF. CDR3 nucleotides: TGTGCCAGCAGCCCTAAATGGGGGCGTGAGACCCAGTACTTC.

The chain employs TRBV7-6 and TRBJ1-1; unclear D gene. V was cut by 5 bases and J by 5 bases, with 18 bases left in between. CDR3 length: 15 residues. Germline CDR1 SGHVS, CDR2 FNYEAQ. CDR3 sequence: CASSLPGGKKTEAFF. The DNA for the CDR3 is TGTGCCAGCAGCCTACCCGGAGGGAAAAAAACTGAAGCTTTCTTT.

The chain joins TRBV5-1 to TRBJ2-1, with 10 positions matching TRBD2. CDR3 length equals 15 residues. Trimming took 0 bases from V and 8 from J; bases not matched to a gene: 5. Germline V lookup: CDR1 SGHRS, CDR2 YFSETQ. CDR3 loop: CASSLGGLAADEQFF. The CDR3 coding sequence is TGCGCCAGCAGCTTGGGAGGACTAGCGGCAGATGAGCAGTTCTTC.

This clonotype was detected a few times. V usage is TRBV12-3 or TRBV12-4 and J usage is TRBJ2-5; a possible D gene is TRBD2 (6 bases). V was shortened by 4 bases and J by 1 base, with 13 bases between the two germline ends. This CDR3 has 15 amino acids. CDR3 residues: CASSSGTQIQETQYF. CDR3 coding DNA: TGTGCCAGCAGTTCCGGGACTCAGATCCAAGAGACCCAGTACTTC.

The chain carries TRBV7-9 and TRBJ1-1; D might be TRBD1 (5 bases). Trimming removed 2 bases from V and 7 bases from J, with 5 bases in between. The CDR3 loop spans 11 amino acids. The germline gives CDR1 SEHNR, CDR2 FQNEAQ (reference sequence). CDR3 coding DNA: TGTGCCAGCAGCTTACAGGGTGAAGCTTTCTTT. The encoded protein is CASSLQGEAFF.

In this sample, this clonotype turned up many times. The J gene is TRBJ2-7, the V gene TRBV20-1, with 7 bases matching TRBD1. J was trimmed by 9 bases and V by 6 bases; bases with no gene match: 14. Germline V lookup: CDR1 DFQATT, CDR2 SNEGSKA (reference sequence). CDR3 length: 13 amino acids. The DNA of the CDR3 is TGCAGTGCCTCGGGACAGACCATTACCGGGCAGTACTTC. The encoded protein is CSASGQTITGQYF.